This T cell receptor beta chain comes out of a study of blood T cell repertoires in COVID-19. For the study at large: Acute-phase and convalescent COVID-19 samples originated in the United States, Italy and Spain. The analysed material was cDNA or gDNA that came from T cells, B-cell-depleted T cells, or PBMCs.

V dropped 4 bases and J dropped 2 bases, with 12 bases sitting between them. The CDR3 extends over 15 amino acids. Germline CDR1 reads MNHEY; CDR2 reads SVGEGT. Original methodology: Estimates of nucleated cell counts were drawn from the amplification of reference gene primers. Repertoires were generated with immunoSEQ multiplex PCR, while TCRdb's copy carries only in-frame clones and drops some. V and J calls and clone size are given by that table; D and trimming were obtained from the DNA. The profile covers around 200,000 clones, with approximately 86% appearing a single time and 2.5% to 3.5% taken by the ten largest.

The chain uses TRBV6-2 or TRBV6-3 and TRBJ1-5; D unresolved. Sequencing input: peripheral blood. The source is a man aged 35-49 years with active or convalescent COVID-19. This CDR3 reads CASSSAGRGNQPQHF. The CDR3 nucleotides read TGTGCCAGCAGTTCTGCGGGCCGGGGCAATCAGCCCCAGCATTTT.